The present T cell receptor beta chain was sequenced within a study of T-cell reconstitution after alpha-beta-depleted transplantation in children. Study conclusions and caveats: As was reported, about two months after transplant, alpha-beta T cells came from several hundred expanded graft clones. At the one-year point after transplant, T-cell counts and TCRbeta diversity were found to come mostly from T cells that had been newly produced. Recipient T cells and thymic progenitors that survived were the source of the high TCRbeta diversity seen at day 60 in some patients.

A few counts support this clonotype. The antigen is undetermined. The CDR3 totals 15 residues. Germline-derived CDR1 and CDR2 are MNHEY and SVGAGI. Trimming pared 2 bases from V and 0 bases from J, leaving 8 bases between. Unique molecular identifiers were used in preparing the TCRbeta library. MiXCR, applied by TCRdb to the PCR reads, yields one record per CDR3 protein. The sample has a few hundred thousand distinct CDR3 sequences, around 20% seen once. This TCR was sampled from a male patient between 5 and 17 years old who had a stem cell transplant for acute lymphoblastic leukemia, so the T cells may come from the graft donor. The genes are TRBV6-5 and TRBJ1-3, with D possibly being TRBD1 (5 bases). Source: PBMCs, mostly from graft donor cells, taken 180 days after TCRalphabeta/CD19-depleted stem cell transplant. The CDR3 nucleotides are TGTGCCAGCAGTTACGACGGGGCCTCTGGAAACACCATATATTTT. Encoded protein: CASSYDGASGNTIYF.